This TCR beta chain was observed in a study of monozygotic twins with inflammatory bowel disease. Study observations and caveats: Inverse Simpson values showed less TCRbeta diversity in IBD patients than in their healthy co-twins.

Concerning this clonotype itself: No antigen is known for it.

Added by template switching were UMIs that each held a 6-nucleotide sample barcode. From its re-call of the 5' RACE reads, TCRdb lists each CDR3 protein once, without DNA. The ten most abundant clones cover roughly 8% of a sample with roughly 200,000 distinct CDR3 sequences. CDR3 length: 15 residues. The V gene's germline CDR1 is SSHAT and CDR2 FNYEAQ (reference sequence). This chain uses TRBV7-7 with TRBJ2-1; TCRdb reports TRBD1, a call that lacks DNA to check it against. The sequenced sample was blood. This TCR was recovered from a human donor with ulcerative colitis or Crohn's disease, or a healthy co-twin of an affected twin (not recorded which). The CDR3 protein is CASSLGQGATNEQFF.